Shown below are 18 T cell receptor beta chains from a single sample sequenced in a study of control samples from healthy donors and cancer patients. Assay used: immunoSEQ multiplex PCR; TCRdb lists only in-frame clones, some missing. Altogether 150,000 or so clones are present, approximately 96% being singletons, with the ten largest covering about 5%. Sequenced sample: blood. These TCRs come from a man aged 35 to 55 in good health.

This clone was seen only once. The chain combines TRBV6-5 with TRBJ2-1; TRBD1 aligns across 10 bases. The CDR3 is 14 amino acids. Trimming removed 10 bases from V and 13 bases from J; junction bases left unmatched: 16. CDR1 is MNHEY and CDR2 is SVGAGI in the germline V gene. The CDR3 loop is CATRDRGRKVGQFF. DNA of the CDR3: TGTGCCACCAGAGACAGGGGGCGCAAAGTAGGCCAGTTCTTC.

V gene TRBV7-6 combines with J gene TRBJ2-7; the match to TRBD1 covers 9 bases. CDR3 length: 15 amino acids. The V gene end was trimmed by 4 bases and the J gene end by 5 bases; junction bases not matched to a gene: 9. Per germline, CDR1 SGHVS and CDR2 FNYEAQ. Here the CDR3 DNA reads TGTGCCAGCAGCTCAAACAGGGGGCGGGCGGACGAGCAGTACTTC. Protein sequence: CASSSNRGRADEQYF.

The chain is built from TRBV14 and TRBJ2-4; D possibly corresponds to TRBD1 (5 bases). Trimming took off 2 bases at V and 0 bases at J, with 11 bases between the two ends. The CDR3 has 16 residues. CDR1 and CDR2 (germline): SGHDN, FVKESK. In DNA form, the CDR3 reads TGTGCCAGCAGCCAAACCCAGGGATTAGCCAAAAACATTCAGTACTTC. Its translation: CASSQTQGLAKNIQYF. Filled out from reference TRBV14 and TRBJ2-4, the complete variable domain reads EAGVTQFPSHSVIEKGQTVTLRCDPISGHDNLYWYRRVMGKEIKFLLHFVKESKQDESGMPNNRFLAERTGGTYSTLKVQPAELEDSGVYFCASSQTQGLAKNIQYFGAGTRLSVL.

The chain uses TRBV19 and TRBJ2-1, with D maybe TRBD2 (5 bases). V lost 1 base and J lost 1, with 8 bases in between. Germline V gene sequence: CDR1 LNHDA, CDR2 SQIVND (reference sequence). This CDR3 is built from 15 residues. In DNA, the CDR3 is TGTGCCAGTAGTATAGTCGGGGTTTCCTACAATGAGCAGTTCTTC. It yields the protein CASSIVGVSYNEQFF.

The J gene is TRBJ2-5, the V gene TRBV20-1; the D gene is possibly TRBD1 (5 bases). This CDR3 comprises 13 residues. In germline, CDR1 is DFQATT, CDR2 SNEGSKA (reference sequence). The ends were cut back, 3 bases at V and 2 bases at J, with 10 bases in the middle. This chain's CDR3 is CSASTGGQETQYF. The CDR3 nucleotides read TGCAGTGCTAGTACAGGCGGACAAGAGACCCAGTACTTC.

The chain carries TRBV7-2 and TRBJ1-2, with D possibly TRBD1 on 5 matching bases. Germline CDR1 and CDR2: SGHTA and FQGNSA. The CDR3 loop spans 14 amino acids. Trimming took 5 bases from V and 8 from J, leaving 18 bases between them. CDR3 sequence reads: CASSRDAGGGGYTF. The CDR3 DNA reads TGTGCCAGCAGCCGCGACGCCGGGGGAGGCGGCTACACCTTC. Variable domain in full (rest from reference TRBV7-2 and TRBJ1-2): GAGVSQSPSNKVTEKGKDVELRCDPISGHTALYWYRQSLGQGLEFLIYFQGNSAPDKSGLPSDRFSAERTGGSVSTLTIQRTQQEDSAVYLCASSRDAGGGGYTFGSGTRLTVV.

CDR3 sequence reads: CSGTGSTGELFF. In DNA, the CDR3 is TGCAGCGGGACAGGGAGCACCGGGGAGCTGTTTTTT. The chain joins TRBV29-1 to TRBJ2-2, with 8 bases that match TRBD1. V lost 7 bases and J lost 4; bases outside the gene matches: 2. The CDR3 is 12 amino acids. Germline values: CDR1 SQVTM, CDR2 ANQGSEA.

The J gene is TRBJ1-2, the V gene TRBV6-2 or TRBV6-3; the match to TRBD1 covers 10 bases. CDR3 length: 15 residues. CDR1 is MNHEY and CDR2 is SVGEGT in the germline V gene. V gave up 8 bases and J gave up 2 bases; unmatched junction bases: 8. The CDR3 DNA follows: TGTGCCAGCCGTTCGACAGGGGGCGCGAACTATGGCTACACCTTC. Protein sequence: CASRSTGGANYGYTF.

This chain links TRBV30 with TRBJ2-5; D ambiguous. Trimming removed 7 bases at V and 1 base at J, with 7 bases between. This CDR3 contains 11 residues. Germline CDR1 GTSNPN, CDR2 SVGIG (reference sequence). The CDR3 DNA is TGTGCCTCTAGATTCCAAGAGACCCAGTACTTC. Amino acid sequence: CASRFQETQYF.

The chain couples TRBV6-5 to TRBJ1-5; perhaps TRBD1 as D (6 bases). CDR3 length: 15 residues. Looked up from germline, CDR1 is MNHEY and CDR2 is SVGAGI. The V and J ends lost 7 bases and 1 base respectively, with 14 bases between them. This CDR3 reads CASTPLTGSNQPQHF. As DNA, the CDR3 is TGTGCCAGCACCCCACTGACAGGAAGCAATCAGCCCCAGCATTTT.

The CDR3 here is CASSVAATGGQETQYF. CDR3 sequence (DNA): TGTGCCAGCAGCGTAGCGGCGACAGGGGGCCAAGAGACCCAGTACTTC. The V and J genes are TRBV9 and TRBJ2-5; TRBD1 matches 9 bases. Germline-derived CDR1 and CDR2 are SGDLS and YYNGEE. The CDR3 is 16 amino acids. V shed 0 bases, J shed 1 base, and the junction held 4 bases outside the gene matches.

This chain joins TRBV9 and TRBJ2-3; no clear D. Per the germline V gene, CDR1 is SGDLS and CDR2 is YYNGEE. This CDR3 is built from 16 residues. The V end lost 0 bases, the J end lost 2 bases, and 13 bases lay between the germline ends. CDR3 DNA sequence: TGTGCCAGCAGCGTAGCTACTGAGGACCTCACAGATACGCAGTATTTT. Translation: CASSVATEDLTDTQYF.

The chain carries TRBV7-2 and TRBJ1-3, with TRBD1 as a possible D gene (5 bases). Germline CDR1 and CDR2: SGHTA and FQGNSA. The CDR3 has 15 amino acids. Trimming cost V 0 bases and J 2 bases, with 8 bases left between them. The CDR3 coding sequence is TGTGCCAGCAGCTTAGCGCCAGGGACTGGAAACACCATATATTTT. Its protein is CASSLAPGTGNTIYF.

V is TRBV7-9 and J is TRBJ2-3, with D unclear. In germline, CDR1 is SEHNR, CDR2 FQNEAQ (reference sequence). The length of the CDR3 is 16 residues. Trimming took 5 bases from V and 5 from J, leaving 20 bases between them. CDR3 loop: CASSPPADVVGDTQYF. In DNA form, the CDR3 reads TGTGCCAGCAGCCCGCCGGCCGACGTCGTCGGAGATACGCAGTATTTT.

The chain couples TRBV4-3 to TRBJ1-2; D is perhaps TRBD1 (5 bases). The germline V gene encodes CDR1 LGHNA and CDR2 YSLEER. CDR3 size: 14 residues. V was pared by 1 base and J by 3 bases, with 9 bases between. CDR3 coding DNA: TGCGCCAGCAGCCAAGCCGCAGGGCACTATGGCTACACCTTC. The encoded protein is CASSQAAGHYGYTF.

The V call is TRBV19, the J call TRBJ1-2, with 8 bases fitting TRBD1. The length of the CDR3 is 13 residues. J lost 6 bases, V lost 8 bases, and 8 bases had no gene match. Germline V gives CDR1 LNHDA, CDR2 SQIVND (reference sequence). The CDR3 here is CASAPTGGNGYTF. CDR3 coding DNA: TGTGCCAGTGCCCCCACAGGGGGGAATGGCTACACCTTC.

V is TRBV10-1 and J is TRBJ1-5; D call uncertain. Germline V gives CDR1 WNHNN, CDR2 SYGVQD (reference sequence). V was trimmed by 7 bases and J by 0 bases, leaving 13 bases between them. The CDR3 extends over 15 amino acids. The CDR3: CASNSYRNSNQPQHF. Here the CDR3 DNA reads TGCGCCAGCAACTCGTACCGAAATAGCAATCAGCCCCAGCATTTT.

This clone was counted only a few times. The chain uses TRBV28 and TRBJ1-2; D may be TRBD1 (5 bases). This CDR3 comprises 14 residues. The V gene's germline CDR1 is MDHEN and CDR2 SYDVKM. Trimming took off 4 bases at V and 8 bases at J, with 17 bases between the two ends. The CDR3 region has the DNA TGTGCCAGCAGTTATTCAAGGGGTATAGTAGGCTACACCTTC. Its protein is CASSYSRGIVGYTF.